These 12 T cell receptor beta chains came from one sample sequenced in a study of OX40 agonist ivuxolimab in advanced cancers. Repertoires were generated with immunoSEQ multiplex PCR, while TCRdb's copy carries only in-frame clones and drops some. The data show tens of thousands of clones, about nine tenths seen once. The source was CD4+ or CD8+ T cells sorted from blood, collected in a trial of the OX40 agonist ivuxolimab. These receptors were obtained from an adult with an advanced solid tumor such as melanoma, head and neck, liver or kidney cancer.

The chain is built from TRBV4-1 and TRBJ2-2; D is unresolved. Germline V gene data show CDR1 as MGHRA and CDR2 as YSYEKL. The CDR3 has 16 amino acids. V shed 1 base and J shed 0 bases, with 9 bases lying between them. CDR3 amino acids: CASSQVRQANTGELFF. Written as DNA, the CDR3 is TGCGCCAGCAGCCAAGTTAGGCAGGCGAACACCGGGGAGCTGTTTTTT.

This rearrangement joins TRBV27 to TRBJ1-2; D call uncertain. Trimming cost V 0 bases and J 7 bases, with 9 bases left between them. The CDR3 is made up of 13 amino acids. The germline gives CDR1 MNHEY, CDR2 SMNVEV (reference sequence). The CDR3, as DNA: TGTGCCAGCAGTTTATCGAGACACCTTGGCTACACCTTC. This sequence encodes CASSLSRHLGYTF.

The V and J genes are TRBV21-1 and TRBJ2-5. TRBV21-1 is noted as a pseudogene. The CDR3 is made up of 14 amino acids. The CDR3 here is CASSKALGTETQYF. The DNA for the CDR3 is TGTGCCAGCAGCAAAGCGCTCGGGACAGAGACCCAGTACTTC.

The gene calls are TRBV6-5 and TRBJ1-1; D ambiguous. The CDR3 is 13 amino acids. CDR1 and CDR2 (germline): MNHEY, SVGAGI. The V and J ends lost 6 bases and 6 bases respectively, with 14 bases between them. The CDR3 DNA sequence: TGTGCCAGCAGCCGGGTCGGGGTCGCTGAAGCTTTCTTT. Its translation: CASSRVGVAEAFF.

The chain carries TRBV2 and TRBJ2-1; perhaps TRBD2 as D (7 bases). The V gene's germline CDR1 is SNHLY and CDR2 FYNNEI. The CDR3 spans 12 residues. V shed 8 bases and J shed 7 bases, with 12 bases lying between them. CDR3 nucleotide sequence: TGTGCCAGCCTAGGGAGGGGGAATGAGCAGTTCTTC. As protein: CASLGRGNEQFF. Combining the CDR3 with reference TRBV2 and TRBJ2-1 gives the whole variable domain EPEVTQTPSHQVTQMGQEVILRCVPISNHLYFYWYRQILGQKVEFLVSFYNNEISEKSEIFDDQFSVERPDGSNFTLKIRSTKLEDSAMYFCASLGRGNEQFFGPGTRLTVL.

The chain carries TRBV19 and TRBJ1-5; 7 bases map to TRBD1. V lost 4 bases and J lost 7; bases outside the gene matches: 10. Germline assignment: CDR1 LNHDA and CDR2 SQIVND (reference sequence). CDR3 length equals 15 residues. CDR3 DNA sequence: TGTGCCAGTAGTAGTTCCGGGACAGCGGGACAGCCCCAGCATTTT. Translation: CASSSSGTAGQPQHF.

This chain joins TRBV25-1 and TRBJ1-1; 9 bases align to TRBD1. Germline V gene lookup returns CDR1 MGHDK and CDR2 SYGVNS. V shed 8 bases and J 10 bases; nucleotides not matched to a gene: 17. CDR3 length: 15 residues. The CDR3 sequence is CASLPWGDRVFGAFF. The CDR3 coding sequence is TGTGCCAGCCTCCCCTGGGGGGACAGGGTCTTTGGAGCTTTCTTT.

The chain joins TRBV4-1 to TRBJ2-2; D remains unclear. This CDR3 region has 16 residues. Trimming stripped 1 base from V and 6 bases from J, with 15 bases between. The germline CDR1 and CDR2 sequences are MGHRA and YSYEKL. The CDR3 loop is CASSQGLVGFPGELFF. CDR3 nucleotide sequence: TGCGCCAGCAGCCAAGGTCTAGTGGGGTTTCCCGGGGAGCTGTTTTTT.

The chain is built from TRBV5-1 and TRBJ2-1; 10 bases map to TRBD2. In germline, CDR1 is SGHRS, CDR2 YFSETQ. V lost 1 base, J lost 8 bases, and 3 bases stayed unmatched. The CDR3 is made up of 14 amino acids. CDR3 residues: CASSLSSGSYEQFF. The CDR3 bases are TGCGCCAGCAGCTTGTCTAGCGGGAGTTATGAGCAGTTCTTC.

The chain combines TRBV28 with TRBJ2-4, with D possibly TRBD2 on 5 matching bases. V was pared by 2 bases and J by 1 base, with 9 bases between. The germline gives CDR1 MDHEN, CDR2 SYDVKM. The CDR3 covers 15 residues. The CDR3 spells CASSLAGVAKNIQYF. CDR3 in DNA: TGTGCCAGCAGTTTAGCGGGTGTGGCCAAAAACATTCAGTACTTC.

This chain joins TRBV27 and TRBJ1-5, with 10 positions matching TRBD1. The CDR3 is made up of 16 amino acids. Germline CDR1 is MNHEY and CDR2 is SMNVEV (reference sequence). With 1 base clipped from V and 5 bases from J, the junction kept 5 bases outside the gene matches. This CDR3 is CASSLYWDRGYQPQHF. The CDR3 DNA sequence: TGTGCCAGCAGTTTATACTGGGACAGGGGATATCAGCCCCAGCATTTT.

This clone has more than one count but fewer than ten. The chain has TRBV5-6 and TRBJ2-1; 11 bases fit TRBD2. Unmatched junction bases numbered 6, after V lost 4 bases and J lost 6 bases. Germline assignment: CDR1 SGHDT and CDR2 YYEEEE. This CDR3 contains 15 residues. CDR3 bases: TGTGCCAGCAGCGATGGGACTAGCGGCGGCAATGAGCAGTTCTTC. This encodes CASSDGTSGGNEQFF.